This TCR beta chain emerged from a study of CD8+CD57+ T cells in acquired aplastic anemia. Ten or more counts support this clonotype. Investigators profiled TCR beta VDJ and CDR3 from genomic DNA template. TCRdb reprocessed the reads with MiXCR, giving one entry per CDR3 protein. Of more than 95,000 distinct CDR3 sequences detected, 40% appear once; the ten largest clones hold about 2.6%. The V gene lost 5 bases and the J gene lost 4 bases, with 11 bases spanning the gap. CDR1 and CDR2 (germline): LGHNT, FRNRAP. The CDR3 runs 13 residues. Sequencing was done on patients that had shown CD8+CD57+ cell expansion by flow cytometry.

This TCR derives from a human donor with aplastic anemia. J is TRBJ1-2 and V is TRBV12-5, with a possible D match to TRBD1 (5 bases). Input material: sorted CD4+, CD8+, or CD8+CD57+ T cells (not recorded which) from PBMCs. CDR3 in amino acids: CASGRGSFYGYTF. The CDR3 DNA follows: TGTGCTAGTGGTCGGGGGAGTTTCTATGGCTACACCTTC.